The source of this T cell receptor (beta chain) is a study of cytomegalovirus exposure and HLA in healthy donors. The CDR3 has 13 residues. Trimming stripped 10 bases from V and 0 bases from J, with 13 bases between. CDR1 MDHEN and CDR2 SYDVKM come from the germline V gene. In the PCR, 60 Vbeta and 13 Jbeta primers were used. Clones were sequenced by immunoSEQ multiplex PCR, and TCRdb holds only the in-frame ones, with some missing. The sample holds roughly 100,000 clones; around 73% are singletons and the top ten take approximately 0.8%. Sequencing was performed on PBMCs. The chain uses TRBV28 and TRBJ2-7; D may be TRBD1 (6 bases). The clonotype comes from a woman aged 55-70 years in good health and CMV-seronegative. The CDR3 region is CATLDRSSYEQYF. The DNA for the CDR3 is TGTGCCACCTTAGACAGGAGCTCCTACGAGCAGTACTTC.